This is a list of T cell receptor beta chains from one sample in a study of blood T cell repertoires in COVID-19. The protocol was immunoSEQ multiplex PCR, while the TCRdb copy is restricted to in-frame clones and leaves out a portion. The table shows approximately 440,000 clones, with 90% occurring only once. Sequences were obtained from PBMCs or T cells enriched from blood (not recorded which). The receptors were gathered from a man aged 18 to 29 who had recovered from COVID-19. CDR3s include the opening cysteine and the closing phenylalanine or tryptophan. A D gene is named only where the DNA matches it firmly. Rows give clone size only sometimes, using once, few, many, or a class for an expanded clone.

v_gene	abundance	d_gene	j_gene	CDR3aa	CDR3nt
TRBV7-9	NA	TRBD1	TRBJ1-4	CASSTGGAEKLFF	TGTGCCAGCAGCACAGGGGGGGCTGAAAAACTGTTTTTT
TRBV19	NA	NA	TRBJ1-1	CASSIGGDTEAFF	TGTGCCAGTAGTATCGGAGGGGACACTGAAGCTTTCTTT
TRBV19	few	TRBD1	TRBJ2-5	CASRAGTGTGTQYF	TGTGCCAGTAGGGCCGGGACAGGGACCGGGACCCAGTACTTC
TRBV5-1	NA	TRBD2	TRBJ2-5	CASSLWEGETQYF	TGCGCCAGCAGCTTGTGGGAGGGGGAGACCCAGTACTTC
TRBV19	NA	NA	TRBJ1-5	CASAIGVDNQPQHF	TGTGCCAGCGCCATCGGGGTAGACAATCAGCCCCAGCATTTT
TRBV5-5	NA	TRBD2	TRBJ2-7	CASSPGLAGVGEQYF	TGTGCCAGCAGCCCAGGACTAGCGGGAGTTGGTGAGCAGTACTTC
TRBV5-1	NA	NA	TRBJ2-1	CASSSARELNEQFF	TGCGCCAGCAGCTCTGCGAGGGAGTTGAATGAGCAGTTCTTC
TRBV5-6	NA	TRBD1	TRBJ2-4	CASSSFTGGLAKNIQYF	TGTGCCAGCAGCTCCTTCACAGGGGGCTTAGCCAAAAACATTCAGTACTTC
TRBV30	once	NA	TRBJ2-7	CAWSGQFKTYEQYF	TGTGCCTGGAGTGGGCAGTTTAAAACCTACGAGCAGTACTTC
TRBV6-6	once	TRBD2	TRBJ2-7	CASSHDRGRTSGGDGGYEQYF	TGTGCCAGCAGTCACGACAGGGGAAGGACTAGCGGGGGAGACGGGGGCTACGAGCAGTACTTC
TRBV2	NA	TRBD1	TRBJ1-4	CASSDRANEKLFF	TGTGCCAGCAGCGACAGGGCTAATGAAAAACTGTTTTTT
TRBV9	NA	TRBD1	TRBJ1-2	CASSRQGQGPHYGYTF	TGTGCCAGCAGCCGACAGGGACAGGGGCCTCACTATGGCTACACCTTC